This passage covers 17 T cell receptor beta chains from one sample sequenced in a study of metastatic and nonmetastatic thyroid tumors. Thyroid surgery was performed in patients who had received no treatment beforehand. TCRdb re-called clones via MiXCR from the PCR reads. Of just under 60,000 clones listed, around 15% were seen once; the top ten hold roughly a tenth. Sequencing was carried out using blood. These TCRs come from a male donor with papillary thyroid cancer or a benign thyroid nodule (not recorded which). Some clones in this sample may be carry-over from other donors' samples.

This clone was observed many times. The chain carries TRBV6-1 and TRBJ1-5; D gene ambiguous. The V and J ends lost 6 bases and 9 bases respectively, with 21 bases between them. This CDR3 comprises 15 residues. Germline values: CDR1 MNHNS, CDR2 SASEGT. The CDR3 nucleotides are TGTGCCAGCAGACTGACTCGGGGTCAGGAGGGGCCCCAGCATTTT. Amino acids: CASRLTRGQEGPQHF.

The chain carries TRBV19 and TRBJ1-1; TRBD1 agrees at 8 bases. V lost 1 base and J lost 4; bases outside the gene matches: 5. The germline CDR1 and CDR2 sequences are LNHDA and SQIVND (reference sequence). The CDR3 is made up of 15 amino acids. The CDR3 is CASSIAGQGATEAFF. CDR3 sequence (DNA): TGTGCCAGTAGTATAGCGGGTCAGGGGGCCACTGAAGCTTTCTTT.

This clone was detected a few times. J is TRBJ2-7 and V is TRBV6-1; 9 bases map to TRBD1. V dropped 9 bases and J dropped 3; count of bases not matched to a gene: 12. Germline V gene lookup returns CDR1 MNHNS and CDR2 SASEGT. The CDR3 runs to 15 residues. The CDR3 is CASIPETGGGYEQYV. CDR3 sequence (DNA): TGTGCCAGTATCCCCGAGACAGGGGGGGGCTACGAGCAGTACGTC.

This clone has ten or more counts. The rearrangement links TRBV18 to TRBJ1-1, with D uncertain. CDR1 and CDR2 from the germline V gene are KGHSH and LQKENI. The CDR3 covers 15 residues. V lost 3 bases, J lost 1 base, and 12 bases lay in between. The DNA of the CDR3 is TGTGCCAGCTCACCTCAATCTTGGTGGAACACTGAAGCTTTCTTT. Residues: CASSPQSWWNTEAFF.

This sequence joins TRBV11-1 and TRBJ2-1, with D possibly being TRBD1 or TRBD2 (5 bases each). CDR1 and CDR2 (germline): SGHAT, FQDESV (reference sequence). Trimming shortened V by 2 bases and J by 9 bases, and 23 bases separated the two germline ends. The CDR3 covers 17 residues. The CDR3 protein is CASSLNFSRGRGSEQFF. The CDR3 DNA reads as TGTGCCAGCAGCTTAAATTTCAGCCGGGGCCGAGGGAGTGAGCAGTTCTTC.

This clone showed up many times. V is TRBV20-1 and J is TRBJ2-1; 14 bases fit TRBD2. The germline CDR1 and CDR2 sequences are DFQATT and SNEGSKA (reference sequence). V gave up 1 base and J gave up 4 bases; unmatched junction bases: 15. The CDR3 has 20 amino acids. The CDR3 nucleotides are TGCAGTGCTAGAGTCCGAATGGCGGGACTAGCGGGGGCCATATACAATGAGCAGTTCTTC. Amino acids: CSARVRMAGLAGAIYNEQFF.

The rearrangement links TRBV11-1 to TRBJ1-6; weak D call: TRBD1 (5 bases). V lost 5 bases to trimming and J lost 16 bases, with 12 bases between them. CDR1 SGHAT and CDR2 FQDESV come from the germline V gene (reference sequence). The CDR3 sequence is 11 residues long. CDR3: CASSLGRSLHF. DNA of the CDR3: TGTGCCAGCAGCCTGGGACGGTCACTCCACTTT.

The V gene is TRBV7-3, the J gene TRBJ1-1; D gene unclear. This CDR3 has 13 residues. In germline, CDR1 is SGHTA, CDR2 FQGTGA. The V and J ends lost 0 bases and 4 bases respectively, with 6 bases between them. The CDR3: CASSLTAGTEAFF. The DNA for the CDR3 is TGTGCCAGCAGCTTAACAGCGGGCACTGAAGCTTTCTTT.

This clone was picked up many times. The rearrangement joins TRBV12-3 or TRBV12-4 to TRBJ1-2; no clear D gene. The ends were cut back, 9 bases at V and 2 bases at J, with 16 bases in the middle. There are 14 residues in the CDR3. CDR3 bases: TGTGCCAGTTACCTGGGAAGTTTGAACTATGGCTACACCTTC. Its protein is CASYLGSLNYGYTF.

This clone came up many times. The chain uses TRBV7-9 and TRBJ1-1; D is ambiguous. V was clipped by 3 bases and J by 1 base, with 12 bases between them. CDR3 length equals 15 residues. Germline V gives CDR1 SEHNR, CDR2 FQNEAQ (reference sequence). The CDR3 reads CASSFSLNGNTEAFF. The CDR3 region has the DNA TGTGCCAGCAGCTTTAGCCTAAATGGGAACACTGAAGCTTTCTTT. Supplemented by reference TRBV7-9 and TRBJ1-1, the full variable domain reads DTGVSQNPRHKITKRGQNVTFRCDPISEHNRLYWYRQTLGQGPEFLTYFQNEAQLEKSRLLSDRFSAERPKGSFSTLEIQRTEQGDSAMYLCASSFSLNGNTEAFFGQGTRLTVV.

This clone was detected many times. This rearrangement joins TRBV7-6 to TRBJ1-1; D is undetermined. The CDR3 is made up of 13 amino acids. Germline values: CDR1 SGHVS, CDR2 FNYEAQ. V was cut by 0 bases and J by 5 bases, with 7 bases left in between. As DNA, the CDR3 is TGTGCCAGCAGCTTAGCGGTTGGTACTGAAGCTTTCTTT. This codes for CASSLAVGTEAFF.

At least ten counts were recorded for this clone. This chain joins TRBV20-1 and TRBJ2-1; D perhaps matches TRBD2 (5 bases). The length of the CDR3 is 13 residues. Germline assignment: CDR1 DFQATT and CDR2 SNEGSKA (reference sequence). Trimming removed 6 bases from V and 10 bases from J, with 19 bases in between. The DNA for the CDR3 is TGCAGTGCCGCGGGCCCAGGTTCGGCCGAGCAGTTCTTC. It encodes CSAAGPGSAEQFF.

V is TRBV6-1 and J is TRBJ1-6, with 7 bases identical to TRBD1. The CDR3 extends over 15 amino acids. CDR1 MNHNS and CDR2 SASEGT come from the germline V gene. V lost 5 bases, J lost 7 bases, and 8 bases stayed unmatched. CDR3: CASSPRQGMNSPLHF. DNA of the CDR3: TGTGCCAGCAGTCCGCGACAGGGAATGAATTCACCCCTCCACTTT.

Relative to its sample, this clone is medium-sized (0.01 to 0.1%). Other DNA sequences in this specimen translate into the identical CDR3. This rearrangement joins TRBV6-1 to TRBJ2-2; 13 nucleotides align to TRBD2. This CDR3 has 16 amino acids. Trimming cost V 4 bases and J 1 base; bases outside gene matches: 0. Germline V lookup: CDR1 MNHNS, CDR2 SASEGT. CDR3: CASSGLAGGNTGELFF. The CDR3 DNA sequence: TGTGCCAGCAGTGGACTAGCGGGGGGGAACACCGGGGAGCTGTTTTTT.

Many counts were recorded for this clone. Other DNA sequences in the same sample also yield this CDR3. Here the CDR3 reads CAGGTSGSAHSYNEQFF. CDR3 nucleotide sequence: TGTGCCGGCGGGACTAGCGGGAGTGCACACTCCTACAATGAGCAGTTCTTC. V usage is TRBV28 and J usage is TRBJ2-1; 14 positions agree with TRBD2. The junction had 9 bases not matched to a gene; V was cut back by 11 bases and J by 0 bases. The CDR3 contains 17 residues. In germline, CDR1 is MDHEN, CDR2 SYDVKM.

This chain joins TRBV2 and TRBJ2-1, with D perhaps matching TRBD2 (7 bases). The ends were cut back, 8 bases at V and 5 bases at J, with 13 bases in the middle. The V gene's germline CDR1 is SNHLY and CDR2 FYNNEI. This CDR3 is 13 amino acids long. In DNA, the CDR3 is TGTGCCAGCGGGAGGGGGTTCGACAATGAGCAGTTCTTC. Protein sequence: CASGRGFDNEQFF. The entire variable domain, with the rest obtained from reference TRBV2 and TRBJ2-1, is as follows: EPEVTQTPSHQVTQMGQEVILRCVPISNHLYFYWYRQILGQKVEFLVSFYNNEISEKSEIFDDQFSVERPDGSNFTLKIRSTKLEDSAMYFCASGRGFDNEQFFGPGTRLTVL.

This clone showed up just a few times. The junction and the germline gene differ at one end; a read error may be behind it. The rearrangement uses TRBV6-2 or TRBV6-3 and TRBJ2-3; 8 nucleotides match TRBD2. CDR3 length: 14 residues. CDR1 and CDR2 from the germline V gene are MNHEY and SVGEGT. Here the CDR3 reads CASSQGLVADTQYF. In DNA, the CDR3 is TGTGCCAGCAGCCAGGGACTAGTGGCAGATACTCAGTATTTT.